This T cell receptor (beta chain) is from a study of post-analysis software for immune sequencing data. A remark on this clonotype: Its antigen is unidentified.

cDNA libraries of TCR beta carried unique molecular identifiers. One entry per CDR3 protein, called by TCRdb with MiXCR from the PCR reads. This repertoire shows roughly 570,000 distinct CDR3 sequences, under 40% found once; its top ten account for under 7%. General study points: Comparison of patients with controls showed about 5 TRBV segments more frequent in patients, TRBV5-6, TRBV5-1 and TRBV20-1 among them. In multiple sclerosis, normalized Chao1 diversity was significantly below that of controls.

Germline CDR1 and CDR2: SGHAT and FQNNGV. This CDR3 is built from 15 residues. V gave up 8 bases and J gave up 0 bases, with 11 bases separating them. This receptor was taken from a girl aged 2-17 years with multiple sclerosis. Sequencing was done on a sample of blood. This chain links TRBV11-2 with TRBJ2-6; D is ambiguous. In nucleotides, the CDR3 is TGTGCCAGCCTACAGTCGAGCTCTGGGGCCAACGTCCTGACTTTC. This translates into CASLQSSSGANVLTF.